This T cell receptor (beta chain) emerged from a study of T cells in narcolepsy. Background on the study: Donors had narcolepsy type 1 or type 2, or were healthy controls. Study-level points and caveats: In some patient and control memory CD4+ samples, autoreactive clones were absent. Autoreactive HCRT-specific and TRIB2-specific clonotypes were marked in same-patient CSF-versus-blood CD4+ comparisons.

This clone has only one observation. What it binds is unknown. This CDR3 spans 15 amino acids. V lost 3 bases, J lost 1 base, and 3 bases stayed unmatched. CDR1 is SGHTA and CDR2 is FQGNSA in the germline V gene. TCRdb keeps only in-frame clones here, not all; method: immunoSEQ multiplex PCR. The table lists roughly 30,000 clones, approximately 85% of them singletons. The V and J genes are TRBV7-2 and TRBJ2-3; 8 bases match TRBD2. The origin of this receptor is a human donor in good health. Sequenced input: memory (CD45RA-) CD4+ T cells from blood. The CDR3 protein is CASSFTGGGTDTQYF. CDR3 nucleotide sequence: TGTGCCAGCAGCTTCACGGGGGGGGGCACAGATACGCAGTATTTT.